This T cell receptor (beta chain) was profiled in a study of CD8 T cells in Susac syndrome. It was with random hexamers that roughly 0.5 to 1 ug RNA was reverse transcribed. TCRdb passed the immunoSEQ multiplex PCR reads through MiXCR, listing each CDR3 protein once. The table includes around 120,000 distinct CDR3 sequences, 85% to 95% detected once. The sequenced target, TCR beta, came from blood CD8+ and CD4+ T cells. The CDR3 is made up of 15 amino acids. CDR1 DFQATT and CDR2 SNEGSKA come from the germline V gene (reference sequence). V lost 6 bases and J lost 5; bases outside the gene matches: 15.

The clonotype originates from a human donor with multiple sclerosis. Sequenced: CD4+ T cells from PBMCs. The gene calls are TRBV20-1 and TRBJ2-7; 8 nucleotides align to TRBD1. The CDR3 region has the DNA TGCAGTGCAGAGTCCCGGACAGGGAGTAGACACGAGCAGTACTTC. The encoded protein is CSAESRTGSRHEQYF.